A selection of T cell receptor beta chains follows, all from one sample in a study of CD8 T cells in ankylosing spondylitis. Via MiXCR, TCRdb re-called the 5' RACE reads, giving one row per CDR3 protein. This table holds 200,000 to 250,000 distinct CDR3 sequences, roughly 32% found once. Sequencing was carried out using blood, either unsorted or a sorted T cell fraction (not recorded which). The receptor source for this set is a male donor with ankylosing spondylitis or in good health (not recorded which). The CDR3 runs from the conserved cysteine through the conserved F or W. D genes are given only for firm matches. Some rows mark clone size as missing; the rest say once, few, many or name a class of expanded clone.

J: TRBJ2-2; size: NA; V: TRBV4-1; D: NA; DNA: TGCGCCAGCAGCCAAGAAGGGAGTTCGAACACCGGGGAGCTGTTTTTT; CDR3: CASSQEGSSNTGELFF
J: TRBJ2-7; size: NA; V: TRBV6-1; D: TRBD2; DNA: TGTGCCAGCAGAAAACTGGGGGGGGTAGAATACGAGCAGTACTTC; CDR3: CASRKLGGVEYEQYF
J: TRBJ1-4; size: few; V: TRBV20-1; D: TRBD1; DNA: TGCAGTGCTAGAGACCCCCACAGGGGGCGGGATGAAAAACTGTTTTTT; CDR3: CSARDPHRGRDEKLFF
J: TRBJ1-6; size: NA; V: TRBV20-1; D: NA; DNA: TGCAGTGCTCGCACCGGATCTAGCTCCTATAATTCACCCCTCCACTTT; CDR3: CSARTGSSSYNSPLHF
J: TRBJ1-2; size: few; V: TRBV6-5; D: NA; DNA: TGTGCCAGCAGTTACTCGATTCGCTTGGGCTACACCTTC; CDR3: CASSYSIRLGYTF
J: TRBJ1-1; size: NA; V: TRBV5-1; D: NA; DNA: TGCGCCAGCAGGATTGCAGGGGATGCGGACACTGAAGCTTTCTTT; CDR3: CASRIAGDADTEAFF
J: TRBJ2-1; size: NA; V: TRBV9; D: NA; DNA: TGTGCCAGCAGCGTAGGGTCCGGCAATGAGCAGTTCTTC; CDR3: CASSVGSGNEQFF
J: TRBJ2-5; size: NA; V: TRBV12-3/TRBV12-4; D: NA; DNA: TGTGCCAGCGGCCGGACAGAGCAAGAGACCCAGTACTTC; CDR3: CASGRTEQETQYF
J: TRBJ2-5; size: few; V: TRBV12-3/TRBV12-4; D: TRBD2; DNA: TGTGCCAGCAGCCTAGGGACTAGCGAGGGGGAGACCCAGTACTTC; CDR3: CASSLGTSEGETQYF
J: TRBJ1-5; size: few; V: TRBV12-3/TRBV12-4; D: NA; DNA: TGTGCCAGCAGGGCCAGAACCCGCAATCAGCCCCAGCATTTT; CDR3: CASRARTRNQPQHF
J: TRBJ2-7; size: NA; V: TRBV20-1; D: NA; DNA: TGCAGTGCCCCTATAACCCGGGACCTCAGTCACGAGCAGTACTTC; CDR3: CSAPITRDLSHEQYF
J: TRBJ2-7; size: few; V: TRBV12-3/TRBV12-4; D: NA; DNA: TGTGCCAGCAGGTCGGGACACCGTGGGTCGTACTCCTACGAGCAGTACTTC; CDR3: CASRSGHRGSYSYEQYF
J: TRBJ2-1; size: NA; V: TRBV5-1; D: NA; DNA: TGCGCCAGCAGCTTGGGGGCAGGGATTACAAATGAGCAGTTCTTC; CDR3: CASSLGAGITNEQFF
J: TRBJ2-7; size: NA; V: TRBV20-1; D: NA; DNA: TGCAGTGCTGGGTCGCGGGACAGCCGACCGCAGGAGCAGTACTTC; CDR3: CSAGSRDSRPQEQYF
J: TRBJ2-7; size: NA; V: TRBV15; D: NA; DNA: TGTGCCACCAGCAGAGGTGACAGGAGCTCCTACGAGCAGTACTTC; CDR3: CATSRGDRSSYEQYF
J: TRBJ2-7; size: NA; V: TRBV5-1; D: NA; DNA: TGCGCCAGCAGCTTGGTTCCACAGGAGGATTCCGGGTACGAGCAGTACTTC; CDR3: CASSLVPQEDSGYEQYF
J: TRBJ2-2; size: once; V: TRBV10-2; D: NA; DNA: TGCGCCAGCAGTGATATAGAGGCTACGAACACCGGGGAGCTGTTTTTT; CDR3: CASSDIEATNTGELFF
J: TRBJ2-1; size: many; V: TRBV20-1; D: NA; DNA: TGCAGTGCTAGGGACCCCGTCTATGAGCAGTTCTTC; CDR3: CSARDPVYEQFF
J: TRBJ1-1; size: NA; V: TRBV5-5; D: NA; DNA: TGTGCCAGCAGCTTGGTTACTGAAGCTTTCTTT; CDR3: CASSLVTEAFF
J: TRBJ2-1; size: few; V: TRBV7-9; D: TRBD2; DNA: TGTGCCAGCTTCATCGGGGGGAGGAACAATGAGCAGTTCTTC; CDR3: CASFIGGRNNEQFF
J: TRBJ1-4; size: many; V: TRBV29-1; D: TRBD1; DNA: TGCAGCGTCCAGCAGGGGGCGGATGAAAAACTGTTTTTT; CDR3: CSVQQGADEKLFF
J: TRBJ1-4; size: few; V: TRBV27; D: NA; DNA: TGTGCCAGCAGTTTGGTCCTTGGAGAAAAACTGTTTTTT; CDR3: CASSLVLGEKLFF
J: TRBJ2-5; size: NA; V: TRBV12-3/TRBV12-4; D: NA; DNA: TGTGCCAGCAGTTTAGGGCTGCCGCAGGAGACCCAGTACTTC; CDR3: CASSLGLPQETQYF
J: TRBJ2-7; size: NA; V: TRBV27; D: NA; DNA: TGTGCCAGCAGTGTGACAGGCTACGAGCAGTACTTC; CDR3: CASSVTGYEQYF
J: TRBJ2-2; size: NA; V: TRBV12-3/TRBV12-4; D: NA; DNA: TGTGCCAGCAGTTTCGGAACCCGTGTGGCCGGGGAGCTGTTTTTT; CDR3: CASSFGTRVAGELFF
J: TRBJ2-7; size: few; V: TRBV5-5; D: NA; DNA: TGTGCCAGCAGCCGACGCCGGGACCTTAAGGACGAGCAGTACTTC; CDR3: CASSRRRDLKDEQYF
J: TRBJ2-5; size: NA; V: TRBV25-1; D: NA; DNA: TGTGCCAGCAGTGAAGGCGGGCCATCCAGAGAGACCCAGTACTTC; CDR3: CASSEGGPSRETQYF
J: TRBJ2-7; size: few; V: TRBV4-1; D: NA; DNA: TGCGCCAGCAGCCAAGTAGGCAGTCGGTACGAGCAGTACTTC; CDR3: CASSQVGSRYEQYF
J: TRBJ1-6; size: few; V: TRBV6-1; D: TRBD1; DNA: TGTGCCAGCAGGCGGGCGGGACAGGGCAATTCACCCCTCCACTTT; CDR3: CASRRAGQGNSPLHF
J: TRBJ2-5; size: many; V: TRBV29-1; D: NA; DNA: TGCAGCGCGGGTGCGGAGACCCAGTACTTC; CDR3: CSAGAETQYF
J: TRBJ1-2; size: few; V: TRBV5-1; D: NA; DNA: TGCGCCAGCAGCTTGGGACAGCAACTGGATGGCTACACCTTC; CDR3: CASSLGQQLDGYTF
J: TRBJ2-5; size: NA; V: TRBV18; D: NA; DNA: TGTGCCAGCTCACCACCTGGGGTATCTGCGGAGACCCAGTACTTC; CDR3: CASSPPGVSAETQYF
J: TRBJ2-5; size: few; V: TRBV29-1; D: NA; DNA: TGCAGCGTTGTGGCAATCCAAGAGACCCAGTACTTC; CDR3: CSVVAIQETQYF
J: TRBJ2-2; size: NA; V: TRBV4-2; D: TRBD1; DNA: TGTGCCAGCAGCCAAGTCGCAGGGGGCGTCGACGGGGAGCTGTTTTTT; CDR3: CASSQVAGGVDGELFF
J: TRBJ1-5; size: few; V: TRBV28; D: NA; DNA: TGTGCCAGCAGTTTATTGGATCAGCCCCAGCATTTT; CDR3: CASSLLDQPQHF
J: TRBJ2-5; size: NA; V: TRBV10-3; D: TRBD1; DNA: TGTGCCACTCTACCGGACAGGGCCCTACAAGAGACCCAGTACTTC; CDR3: CATLPDRALQETQYF
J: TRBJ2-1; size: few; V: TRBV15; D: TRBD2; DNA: TGTGCCACCACCCTGAATCCAGTCGGGGGGGACTACAATGAGCAGTTCTTC; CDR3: CATTLNPVGGDYNEQFF
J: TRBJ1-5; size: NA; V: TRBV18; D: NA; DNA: TGTGCCAGCTCACCGGTACAGGATGGGCAGCCCCAGCATTTT; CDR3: CASSPVQDGQPQHF
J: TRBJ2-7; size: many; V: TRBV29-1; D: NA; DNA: TGCAGCGTTGAACCCCCAGGAACCTACGAGCAGTACTTC; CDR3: CSVEPPGTYEQYF
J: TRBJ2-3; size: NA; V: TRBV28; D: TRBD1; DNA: TGTGCCAGCAGTTTTTGGGGACAGGGGTTGACCACAGATACGCAGTATTTT; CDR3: CASSFWGQGLTTDTQYF
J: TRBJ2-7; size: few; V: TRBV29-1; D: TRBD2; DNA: TGCAGCGTTGAGGATTGGCTCGGGGGGGGCCTCTACGAGCAGTACTTC; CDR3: CSVEDWLGGGLYEQYF
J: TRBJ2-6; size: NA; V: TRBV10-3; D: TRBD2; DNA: TGTGCCATCAGTGAAGGCTTGGCGGGGGGCTCGAGCTCTGGGGCCAACGTCCTGACTTTC; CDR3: CAISEGLAGGSSSGANVLTF
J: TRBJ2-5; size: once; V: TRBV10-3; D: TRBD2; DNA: TGTGCCATCGCTAGCGGGGGGGCCGGAGAGACCCAGTACTTC; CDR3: CAIASGGAGETQYF